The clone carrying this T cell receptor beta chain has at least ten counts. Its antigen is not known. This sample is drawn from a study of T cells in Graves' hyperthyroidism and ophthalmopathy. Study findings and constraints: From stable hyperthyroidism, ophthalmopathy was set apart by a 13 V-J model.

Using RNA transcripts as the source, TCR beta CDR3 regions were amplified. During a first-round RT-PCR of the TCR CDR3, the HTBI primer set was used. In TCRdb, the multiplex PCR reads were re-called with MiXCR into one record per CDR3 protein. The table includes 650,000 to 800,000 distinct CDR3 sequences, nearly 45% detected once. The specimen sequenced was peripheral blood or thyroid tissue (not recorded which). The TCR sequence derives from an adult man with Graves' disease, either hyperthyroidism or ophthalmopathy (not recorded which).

The DNA for the CDR3 is TGTGCCACCAGCAGTCGGATCCCTCCTGGTGGGGCCAACGTCCTGACTTTC. Its protein is CATSSRIPPGGANVLTF. The chain joins TRBV15 to TRBJ2-6; no firm D call. Looked up from germline, CDR1 is LNHNV and CDR2 is YYDKDF (reference sequence). Trimming pared 3 bases from V and 3 bases from J, leaving 15 bases between. This CDR3 has 17 residues.